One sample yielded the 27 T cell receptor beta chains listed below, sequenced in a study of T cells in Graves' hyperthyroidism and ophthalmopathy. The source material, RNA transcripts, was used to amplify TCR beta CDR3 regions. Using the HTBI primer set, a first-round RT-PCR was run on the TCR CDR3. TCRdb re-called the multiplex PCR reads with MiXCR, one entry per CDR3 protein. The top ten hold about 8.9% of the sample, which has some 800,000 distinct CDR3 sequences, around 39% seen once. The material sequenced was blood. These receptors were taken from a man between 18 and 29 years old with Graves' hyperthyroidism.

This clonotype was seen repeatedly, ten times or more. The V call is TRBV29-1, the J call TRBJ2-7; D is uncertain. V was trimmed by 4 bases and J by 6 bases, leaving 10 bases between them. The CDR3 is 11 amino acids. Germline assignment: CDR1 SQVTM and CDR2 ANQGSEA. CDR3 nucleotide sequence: TGCAGCGTTGGGGATTCACCCGAGCAGTACTTC. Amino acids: CSVGDSPEQYF.

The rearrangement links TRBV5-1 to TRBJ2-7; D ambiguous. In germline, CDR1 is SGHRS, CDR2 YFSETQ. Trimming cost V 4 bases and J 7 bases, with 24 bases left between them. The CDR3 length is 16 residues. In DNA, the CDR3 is TGCGCCAGCAGCCGCCGGGCAGGACGCACCGGTGGGGAGCAGTACTTC. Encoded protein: CASSRRAGRTGGEQYF.

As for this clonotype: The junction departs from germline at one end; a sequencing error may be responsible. The CDR3 DNA is TGTGCCAGCAGTTTTCAACAGGGCAACACCGGGGAGCTGTTTTTT. Its protein product is CASSFQQGNTGELFF. The chain links TRBV10-1 to TRBJ2-2; possibly TRBD1 for D (6 bases). The germline V gene encodes CDR1 WNHNN and CDR2 SYGVQD (reference sequence). The CDR3 runs to 15 residues.

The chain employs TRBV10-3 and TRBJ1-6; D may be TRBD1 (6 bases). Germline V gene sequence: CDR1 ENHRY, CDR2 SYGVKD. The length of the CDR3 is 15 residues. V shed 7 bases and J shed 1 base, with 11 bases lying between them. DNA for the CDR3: TGTGCCATCATGACGGACAGTTCCTATAATTCACCCCTCCACTTT. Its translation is CAIMTDSSYNSPLHF.

The CDR3 protein is CASSPWEQGGDEQYF. The CDR3 DNA is TGTGCCAGCAGCCCTTGGGAACAGGGTGGCGACGAGCAGTACTTC. This rearrangement joins TRBV7-2 to TRBJ2-7, with a possible D match to TRBD1 (6 bases). The CDR3 length is 15 residues. CDR1 SGHTA and CDR2 FQGNSA come from the germline V gene. V was cut by 5 bases and J by 5 bases, with 19 bases left in between.

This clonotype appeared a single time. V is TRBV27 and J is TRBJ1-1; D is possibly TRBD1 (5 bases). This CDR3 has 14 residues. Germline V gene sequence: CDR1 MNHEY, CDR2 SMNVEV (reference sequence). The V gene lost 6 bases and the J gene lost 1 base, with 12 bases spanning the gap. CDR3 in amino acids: CASSLGLWNTEAFF. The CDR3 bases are TGTGCCAGCAGCTTGGGACTTTGGAACACTGAAGCTTTCTTT.

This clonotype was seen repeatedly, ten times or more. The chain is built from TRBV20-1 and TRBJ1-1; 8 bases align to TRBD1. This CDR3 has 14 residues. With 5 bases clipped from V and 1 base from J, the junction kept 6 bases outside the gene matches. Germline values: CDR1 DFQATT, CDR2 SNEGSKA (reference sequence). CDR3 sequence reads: CSADDRGGNTEAFF. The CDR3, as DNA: TGCAGTGCTGACGACAGGGGAGGGAACACTGAAGCTTTCTTT.

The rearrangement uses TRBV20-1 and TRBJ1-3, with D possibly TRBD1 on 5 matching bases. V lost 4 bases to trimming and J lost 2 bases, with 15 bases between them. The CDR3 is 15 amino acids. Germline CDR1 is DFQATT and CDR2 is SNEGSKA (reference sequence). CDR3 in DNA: TGCAGTGCTAAGCGACGGGACTTCCCTGGAAACACCATATATTTT. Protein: CSAKRRDFPGNTIYF.

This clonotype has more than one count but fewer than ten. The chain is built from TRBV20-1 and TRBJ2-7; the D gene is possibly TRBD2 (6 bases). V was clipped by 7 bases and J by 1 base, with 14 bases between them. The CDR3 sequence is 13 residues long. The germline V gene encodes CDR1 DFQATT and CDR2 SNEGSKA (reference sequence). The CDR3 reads CSVRLALSYEQYF. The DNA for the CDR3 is TGCAGTGTAAGGCTAGCGTTATCCTACGAGCAGTACTTC.

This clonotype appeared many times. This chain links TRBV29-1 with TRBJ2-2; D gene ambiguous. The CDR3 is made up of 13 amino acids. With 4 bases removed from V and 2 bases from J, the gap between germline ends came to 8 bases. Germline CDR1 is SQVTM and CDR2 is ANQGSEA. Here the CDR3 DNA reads TGCAGCGTTGGGCCCGTCAACACCGGGGAGCTGTTTTTT. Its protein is CSVGPVNTGELFF.

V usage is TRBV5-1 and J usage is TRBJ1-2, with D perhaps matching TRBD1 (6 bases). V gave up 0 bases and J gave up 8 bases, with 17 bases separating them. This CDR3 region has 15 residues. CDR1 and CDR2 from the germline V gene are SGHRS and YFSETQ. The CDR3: CASSLAGMEGDGYTF. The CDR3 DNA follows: TGCGCCAGCAGCTTGGCAGGGATGGAGGGGGACGGCTACACCTTC. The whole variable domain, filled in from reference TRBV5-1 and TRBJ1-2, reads KAGVTQTPRYLIKTRGQQVTLSCSPISGHRSVSWYQQTPGQGLQFLFEYFSETQRNKGNFPGRFSGRQFSNSRSEMNVSTLELGDSALYLCASSLAGMEGDGYTFGSGTRLTVV.

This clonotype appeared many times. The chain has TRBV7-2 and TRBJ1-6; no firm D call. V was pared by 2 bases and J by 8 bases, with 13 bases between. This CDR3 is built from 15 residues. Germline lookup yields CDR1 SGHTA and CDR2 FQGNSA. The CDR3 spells CASSLLEQLYSPLHF. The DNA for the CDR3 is TGTGCCAGCAGCTTACTAGAGCAGCTTTATTCACCCCTCCACTTT. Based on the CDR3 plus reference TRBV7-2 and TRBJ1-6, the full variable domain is GAGVSQSPSNKVTEKGKDVELRCDPISGHTALYWYRQSLGQGLEFLIYFQGNSAPDKSGLPSDRFSAERTGGSVSTLTIQRTQQEDSAVYLCASSLLEQLYSPLHFGNGTRLTVT.

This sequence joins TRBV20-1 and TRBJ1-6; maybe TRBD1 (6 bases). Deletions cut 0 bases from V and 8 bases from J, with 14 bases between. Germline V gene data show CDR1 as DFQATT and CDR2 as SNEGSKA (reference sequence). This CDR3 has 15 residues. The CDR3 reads CSARDGRGGDSPLHF. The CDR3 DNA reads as TGCAGTGCTAGAGATGGGAGGGGGGGTGATTCACCCCTCCACTTT.

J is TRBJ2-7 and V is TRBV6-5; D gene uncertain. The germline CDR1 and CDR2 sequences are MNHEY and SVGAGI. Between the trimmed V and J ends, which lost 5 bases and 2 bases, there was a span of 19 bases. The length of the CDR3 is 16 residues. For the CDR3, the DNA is TGTGCCAGCAGTCCTACCTTAAGCGCTACTCCCTACGAGCAGTACTTC. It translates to CASSPTLSATPYEQYF.

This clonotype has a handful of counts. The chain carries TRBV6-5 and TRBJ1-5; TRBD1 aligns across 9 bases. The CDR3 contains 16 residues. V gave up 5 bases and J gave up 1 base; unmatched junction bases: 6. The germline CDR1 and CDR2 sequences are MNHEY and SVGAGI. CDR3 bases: TGTGCCAGCAGTCCCTGGGGACAGGGAAGCAATCAGCCCCAGCATTTT. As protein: CASSPWGQGSNQPQHF.

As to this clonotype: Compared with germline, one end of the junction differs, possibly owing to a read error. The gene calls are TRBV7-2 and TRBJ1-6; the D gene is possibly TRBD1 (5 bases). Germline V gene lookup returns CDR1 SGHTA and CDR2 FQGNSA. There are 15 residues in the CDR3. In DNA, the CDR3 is TGCGCCAGCAGCCAAGCCGCGGGGGGTATGGCACCCCTCCACTTT. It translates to CASSQAAGGMAPLHF.

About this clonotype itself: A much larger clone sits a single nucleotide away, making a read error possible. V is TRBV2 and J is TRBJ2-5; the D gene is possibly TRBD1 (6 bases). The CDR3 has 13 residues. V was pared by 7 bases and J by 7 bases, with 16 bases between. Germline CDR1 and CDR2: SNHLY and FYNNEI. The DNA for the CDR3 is TGTGCCAGCACCAGGGGCGTTGGGGGGACCCAGTACTTC. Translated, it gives CASTRGVGGTQYF.

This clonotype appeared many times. The CDR3, as DNA: TGTGCCAGCAGCTTAGGGGTATGGACCGGGGAGCTGTTTTTT. As protein: CASSLGVWTGELFF. This chain uses TRBV5-6 with TRBJ2-2, with D tentatively TRBD1 (5 bases). Germline CDR1 reads SGHDT; CDR2 reads YYEEEE. Trimming took off 2 bases at V and 5 bases at J, with 10 bases between the two ends. The CDR3 has 14 amino acids.

The CDR3 reads CASSQGQGHEQYF. Here the CDR3 DNA reads TGTGCCAGCAGTCAGGGACAGGGCCACGAGCAGTACTTC. V usage is TRBV2 and J usage is TRBJ2-7; 9 bases match TRBD1. V lost 5 bases and J lost 5; bases outside the gene matches: 4. This CDR3 region has 13 residues. Germline-derived CDR1 and CDR2 are SNHLY and FYNNEI.

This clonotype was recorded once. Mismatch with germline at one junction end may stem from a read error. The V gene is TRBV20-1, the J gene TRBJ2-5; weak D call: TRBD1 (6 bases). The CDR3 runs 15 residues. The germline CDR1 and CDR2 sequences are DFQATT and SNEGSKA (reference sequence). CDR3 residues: CSTRFEDSRGETQYF. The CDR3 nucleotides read TGCAGTACTAGGTTTGAGGACAGCCGTGGAGAGACCCAGTACTTC.

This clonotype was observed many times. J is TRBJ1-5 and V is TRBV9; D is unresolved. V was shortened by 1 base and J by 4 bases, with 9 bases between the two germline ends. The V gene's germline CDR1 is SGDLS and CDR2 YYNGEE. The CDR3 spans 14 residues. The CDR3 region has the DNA TGTGCCAGCAGCGTATCGGGGAGTAATCAGCCCCAGCATTTT. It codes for CASSVSGSNQPQHF.

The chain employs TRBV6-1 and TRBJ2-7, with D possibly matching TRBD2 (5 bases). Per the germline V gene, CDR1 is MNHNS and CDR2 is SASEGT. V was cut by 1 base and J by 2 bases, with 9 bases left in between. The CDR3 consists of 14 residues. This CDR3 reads CASSEGMGAYEQYF. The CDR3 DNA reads TGTGCCAGCAGTGAAGGGATGGGAGCCTACGAGCAGTACTTC.

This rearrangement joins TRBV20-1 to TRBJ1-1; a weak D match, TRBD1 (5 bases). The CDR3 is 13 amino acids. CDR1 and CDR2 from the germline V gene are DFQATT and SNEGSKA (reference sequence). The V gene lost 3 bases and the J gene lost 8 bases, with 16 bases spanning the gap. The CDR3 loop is CSARKGPFNEAFF. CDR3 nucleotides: TGCAGTGCTAGGAAGGGACCCTTTAACGAAGCTTTCTTT.

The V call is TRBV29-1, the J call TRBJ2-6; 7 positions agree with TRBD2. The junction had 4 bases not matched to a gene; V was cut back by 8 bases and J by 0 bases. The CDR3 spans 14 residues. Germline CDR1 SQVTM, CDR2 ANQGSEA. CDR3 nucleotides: TGCAGCCAGGGAGGGGACTCTGGGGCCAACGTCCTGACTTTC. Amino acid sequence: CSQGGDSGANVLTF.

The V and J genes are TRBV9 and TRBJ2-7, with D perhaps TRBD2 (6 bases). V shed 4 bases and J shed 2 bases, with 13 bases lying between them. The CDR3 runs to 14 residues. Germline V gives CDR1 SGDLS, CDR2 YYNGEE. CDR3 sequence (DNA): TGTGCCAGCAGCCCCCAAGGGGAGGCCTACGAGCAGTACTTC. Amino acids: CASSPQGEAYEQYF.

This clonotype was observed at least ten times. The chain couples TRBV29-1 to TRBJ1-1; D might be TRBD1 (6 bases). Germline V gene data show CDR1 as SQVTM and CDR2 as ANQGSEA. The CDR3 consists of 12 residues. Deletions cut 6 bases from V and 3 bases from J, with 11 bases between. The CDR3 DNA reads TGCAGCGTGGAACAGGGAGACACTGAAGCTTTCTTT. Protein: CSVEQGDTEAFF.

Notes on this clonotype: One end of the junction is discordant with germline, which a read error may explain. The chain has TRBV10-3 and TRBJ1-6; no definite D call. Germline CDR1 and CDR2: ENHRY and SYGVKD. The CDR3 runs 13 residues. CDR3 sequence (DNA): TGTGCCAGCAGTGAGGATCGATTTTCACCCCTCCACTTT. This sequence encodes CASSEDRFSPLHF.